The T cell receptor (beta chain) described here comes from a study of beta chain features in type 1 diabetes. Findings of the study overall: More deletions and fewer insertions at VDJ junctions were found in patients with type 1 diabetes. Type 1 diabetes patients had moderately but significantly shorter TCRB CDR3s in all four CD4+ subsets. Sequencing the cDNA could make cells with high TCR expression show up more than they should.

This clone was observed a few times. Its target is not known. It was one heparinised blood draw, averaging about 120 mL, that each donor gave. Every bit of the isolated RNA underwent reverse transcription, so sequencing read expressed TCRB transcripts. Sequencing used immunoSEQ multiplex PCR; TCRdb keeps in-frame clones, though not all of them. The sample has about 320,000 clones; less than 15% are singletons. Looked up from germline, CDR1 is LGHNA and CDR2 is YNFKEQ. Trimming took off 0 bases at V and 1 base at J, with 7 bases between the two ends. This CDR3 spans 16 amino acids. This TCR was sampled from a man aged 25-45 years in good health. This chain joins TRBV4-2 and TRBJ2-6, with D unresolved. The specimen sequenced was central memory CD4+ T cells from blood. CDR3 sequence reads: CASSQEVGSGANVLTF. The CDR3 bases are TGTGCCAGCAGCCAAGAGGTGGGATCTGGGGCCAACGTCCTGACTTTC.